This record covers a single T cell receptor beta chain. This clone's antigen is unknown. Within one base of it there is no much larger clone, and no base qualities were kept. CDR1 and CDR2 are drawn from the germline V gene: SQVTM, ANQGSEA. V is clipped by 5 bases and J by 2 bases, and the sequence between their germline boundaries is 12 bases long. The CDR3 runs 13 amino acids, cysteine and phenylalanine included. The sequence is cut down to CDR3 DNA, 39 bases in frame from base 1. These data originate in a study of PD-L1 blockade in urothelial cancer (dated by TCRdb to the late 2010s). As for the study more broadly: Every patient began therapy in 2014 and was given atezolizumab 1,200 mg intravenously every 3 weeks. About 90% of the roughly 30 patients were identified as males with urothelial cancer of bladder origin, and a prior smoking history was reported by 18 of 29 patients. Patients had an ECOG performance status of 0 or 1 and had received between 0 and 3 prior chemotherapy regimens. Blood samples were analyzed at 3 weeks after treatment start (second dose) and at 6 weeks after treatment start. Blood samples gave a median of around 140,000 T cells and under 85,000 unique TCRs, with a median clonality of approximately 0.078. The study, an exploratory multi-omic analysis, examined somatic, immune and clinical correlates of response to PD-L1 blockade with atezolizumab in urothelial cancer. Pretreatment tumor samples and matched peripheral blood, collected serially before and after atezolizumab treatment, underwent TCR sequencing. Durable clinical benefit meant progression-free survival longer than 6 months, and TCR features were also tested against progression-free and overall survival. Whole exome sequencing and RNA sequencing of pretreatment tumors were performed alongside TCR sequencing in the same patients. Under ten patients reached durable clinical benefit, while some 21 patients did not. Pretreatment blood TCR-seq was available for twenty-nine patients, at least one posttreatment blood collection was obtained for some 25 patients, and tumor TCR-seq was available for some 25 patients. General conclusions and limits of the study: A pretreatment peripheral blood TCR clonality below the median was linked to improved progression-free and overall survival. Because the sample size was small (n of about 29) and many exploratory analyses were performed, the results are intended to be hypothesis-generating. Among patients with durable benefit, tumor-associated TCR clones showed greater expansion in peripheral blood 3 weeks after treatment started (n of about 21, p = 0.022).

Each PCR received spiked-in synthetic TCR analog templates so that absolute template abundance could be estimated from read counts. The immunoSEQ assay used bias-controlled V and J gene primers to amplify TCRbeta CDR3 regions from genomic DNA. Rearranged TCRbeta segments were sequenced at approximately 20X coverage. Under the source paper's analysis protocol: Clustering was used to correct sequencing errors, and CDR3s were annotated against IMGT to assign V, D and J genes. Downstream analyses used only productive TCRbeta rearrangements, leaving out any out-of-frame or stop-codon sequences. To compute clonality, Shannon entropy was normalized by the log of the number of unique productive sequences and then subtracted from one. Clones differing between time points or between blood and tumor were identified using Fisher's exact test with Benjamini-Hochberg correction, with an adjusted p below 0.01 applied as the threshold. TCRdb re-hosts the immuneACCESS table, in-frame sequences only. Its copies lack some clones; in the studies checked, an unresolved V gene accounts for under half of them, and the cause for the rest is not known. That table furnishes V, J and clone size, whereas the DNA furnished D and trimming. The sample table records fewer than 95,000 clones; around 84% of these occur just once. Roughly 2% of the sample belongs to the ten largest clones.

The time point label for this specimen denotes: pretreatment peripheral blood. The cohort included 29 patients with locally advanced or metastatic urothelial carcinoma who were treated at Memorial Sloan Kettering on a trial protocol. Peripheral blood mononuclear cells were collected from each patient pretreatment and during treatment, giving between 1 and 8 total time points per patient. The Qiagen DNeasy Blood extraction kit was used to purify genomic DNA from total PBMCs and tumor samples. PBMCs were collected pretreatment and during treatment, and were isolated and stored as previously described.

The receptor was isolated from a man in his 60s with urothelial cancer. In this chain, TRBV29-1 is recombined with TRBJ1-2; TRBD1 is perhaps the D gene, given 6 matching bases. This specimen consisted of PBMCs, obtained around atezolizumab (anti-PD-L1) treatment. The sequenced DNA is TGCAGCGTTAGTACAGGGAGAAACTATGGCTACACCTTC. This translates into CSVSTGRNYGYTF. Where the CDR3 stops, the reference TRBV29-1 and TRBJ1-2 genes take over; the full variable domain is SAVISQKPSRDICQRGTSLTIQCQVDSQVTMMFWYRQQPGQSLTLIATANQGSEATYESGFVIDKFPISRPNLTFSTLTVSNMSPEDSSIYLCSVSTGRNYGYTFGSGTRLTVV.